This is a list of T cell receptor beta chains from one sample in a study of response to subunit inactivated influenza vaccine. TCRdb analysed the RT-PCR reads with MiXCR anew, one entry per CDR3 protein. The sample has about 520,000 distinct CDR3 sequences; approximately 7.8% are singletons. This sample comprised PBMCs from blood, obtained less than 30 months after vaccination. The source of these receptors is a man aged 50-75 years who received an inactivated influenza vaccine. The CDR3 runs from the conserved cysteine through the conserved F or W. Each record gives: V gene, CDR3 length, J gene, CDR3 protein.

TRBV7-2	12	TRBJ2-3	CASSFATDTQYF
TRBV20-1	13	TRBJ1-5	CSALDRVDQPQHF
TRBV7-8	16	TRBJ2-5	CASSPRRVRGFETQYF
TRBV20-1	15	TRBJ2-3	CSARDDGMSTDTQYF
TRBV20-1	14	TRBJ1-5	CSARAGEWNQPQHF
TRBV21-1	19	TRBJ2-6	CASTQPRRGLYSGANVLTF
TRBV5-1	16	TRBJ2-1	CASSLGLAGGHNEQFF
TRBV7-2	15	TRBJ2-5	CASSPQVGHQETQYF
TRBV20-1	13	TRBJ2-7	CSARRTGGYEQYF
TRBV7-2	13	TRBJ2-7	CASRPGQFYEQYF
TRBV9	17	TRBJ2-3	CASSVATGTSDADTQYF
TRBV11-2	14	TRBJ2-7	CASSTSGRANEQYF
TRBV5-1	15	TRBJ2-3	CASSWASGPTDTQYF
TRBV7-2	12	TRBJ2-3	CASSHQTLEQYF
TRBV4-1	15	TRBJ1-2	CASSPVGSPIYGYTF
TRBV5-5	14	TRBJ2-1	CASSQPAGRNEQFF
TRBV7-3	15	TRBJ2-5	CASSLTGRLAETQYF
TRBV28	13	TRBJ2-7	CASNPTGGYEQYF
TRBV20-1	15	TRBJ1-5	CSETSGAGRRQPQHF
TRBV9	16	TRBJ2-3	CASSPGGLVSTDTQYF
TRBV30	13	TRBJ1-1	CAWSVHEGAEAFF
TRBV30	14	TRBJ2-4	CAWSVRGNKNIQYF
TRBV20-1	16	TRBJ1-1	CSAVAAGTGKGTEAFF
TRBV5-5	15	TRBJ1-6	CASSFWGLGNSPLHF
TRBV20-1	15	TRBJ2-5	CSAHDRTSGVKTQYF
TRBV20-1	14	TRBJ1-6	CSAPDRGLRSPLHF
TRBV15	18	TRBJ2-5	CATSRDTPSGRIQETQYF
TRBV4-2	14	TRBJ2-3	CASSLFISTDTQYF
TRBV5-6	19	TRBJ1-1	CASSLLSSRVRVSNTEAFF
TRBV7-6	15	TRBJ2-5	CASSFTGGYQETQYF
TRBV12-3/TRBV12-4	15	TRBJ1-1	CASSPRGHPGTEAFF
TRBV10-3	14	TRBJ2-3	CAISEGGRTDTQYF
TRBV6-5	13	TRBJ1-2	CASSYSNLVGYTF
TRBV7-8	13	TRBJ1-2	CASSKRTGGGYTF
TRBV11-2	15	TRBJ2-1	CASSVNRGGYNEQFF
TRBV6-5	12	TRBJ1-2	CASSSQARGYTF
TRBV15	13	TRBJ1-2	CATSGDRTYGYTF
TRBV28	14	TRBJ1-5	CASSLGRGMQPQHF
TRBV12-3/TRBV12-4	14	TRBJ2-5	CASSPWGQLETQYF
TRBV5-5	17	TRBJ2-7	CASSLGPIRGPSYEQYF
TRBV10-3	14	TRBJ2-3	CAISESQGAKTQYF
TRBV6-5	15	TRBJ2-7	CASSYGPQHSYEQYF
TRBV4-1	15	TRBJ2-5	CASSQVQGVLETQYF
TRBV29-1	12	TRBJ2-7	CSVVGRPGEQYF
TRBV20-1	13	TRBJ2-1	CSARDPLAAMEFF
TRBV6-1	15	TRBJ2-7	CASIPDRVRIYEQYF
TRBV5-6	15	TRBJ1-3	CASSSPRVSGNTIYF
TRBV20-1	12	TRBJ2-2	CSARAPTGELFF
TRBV5-1	12	TRBJ2-7	CASSLYGEQQYF
TRBV4-1	15	TRBJ2-1	CASSLGTSGDNEQFF
TRBV5-1	16	TRBJ1-4	CASSRIQGATNEKLFF
TRBV10-3	15	TRBJ2-7	CAISGTGGSASEQYF
TRBV20-1	13	TRBJ2-7	CSAGKTSGYEQYF
TRBV7-9	14	TRBJ2-1	CASSSKGPYNEQFF